This TCR beta chain emerged from a study of memory CD4+ T cells and cytomegalovirus serostatus. Looking at the study overall: Donors were healthy Belgian adults, fewer than ten CMV seropositive and 20 to 25 seronegative.

Regarding this clone: The antigen is not known.

The data were produced by immunoSEQ multiplex PCR, yet TCRdb's version contains in-frame clones alone and is incomplete. The table has 45,000 to 70,000 clones, approximately 86% seen once. Single viable CD3+CD4+CD8-CD45RO+ cells were sorted as the memory CD4+ T cells. Serostatus was set by detecting CMV pp150, pp28, p38, p52 IgG. Study-wide findings and caveats: About 40% of the roughly 150 known CMV-associated TCRbeta sequences appeared in CD4+ memory. Repertoires predicted CMV serostatus with median bootstrapped AUC of about 0.96.

In germline, CDR1 is SEHNR, CDR2 FQNEAQ (reference sequence). Trimming pared 1 base from V and 4 bases from J, leaving 7 bases between. The CDR3 length is 13 residues. The TCR sequence derives from an adult in good health and CMV-seronegative. Some clones in this sample may be carry-over from other donors' samples. The sample comprised memory CD4+ T cells from blood. The J gene is TRBJ1-2, the V gene TRBV7-9; D is undetermined. The CDR3 is CASSLEAAYGYTF. In nucleotides, the CDR3 is TGTGCCAGCAGCTTAGAGGCAGCCTATGGCTACACCTTC.